This T cell receptor beta chain appears in the sequencing data of a study of blood T cells in healthy people across ages. General observations from the study: Expanded clonotype changes were possibly confounded by unknown donor CMV status. Observed TCR beta diversity per million T cells went down as age went up. This fall followed a roughly linear course with age. A strong correlation was seen between TCR beta diversity and naive T cell percentage.

This CDR3 contains 15 residues. In germline, CDR1 is DFQATT, CDR2 SNEGSKA (reference sequence). The J segment lost 4 bases and the V segment lost 5 bases, leaving 8 bases of the junction unmatched. Combining a sample-barcoded 5' primer with a J-beta primer mix, a second PCR ran for roughly 7 to 11 cycles. TCRdb re-analysed the 5' RACE reads in MiXCR, keeping a single row per CDR3 protein. The sample records roughly 700,000 distinct CDR3 sequences, roughly 32% being singletons. Sample donors were healthy Caucasian individuals that came from Russia, aged 6 to 90. In the case of this clonotype: Its antigen is as yet unknown.

The sequencing input was blood. This receptor was taken from an elderly woman in good health. The V gene is TRBV20-1, the J gene TRBJ2-3, with TRBD1 matching over 11 bases. Written as DNA, the CDR3 is TGCAGTGCTCCCCGGACAGGGGGCAATGCAGATACGCAGTATTTT. Translation: CSAPRTGGNADTQYF.